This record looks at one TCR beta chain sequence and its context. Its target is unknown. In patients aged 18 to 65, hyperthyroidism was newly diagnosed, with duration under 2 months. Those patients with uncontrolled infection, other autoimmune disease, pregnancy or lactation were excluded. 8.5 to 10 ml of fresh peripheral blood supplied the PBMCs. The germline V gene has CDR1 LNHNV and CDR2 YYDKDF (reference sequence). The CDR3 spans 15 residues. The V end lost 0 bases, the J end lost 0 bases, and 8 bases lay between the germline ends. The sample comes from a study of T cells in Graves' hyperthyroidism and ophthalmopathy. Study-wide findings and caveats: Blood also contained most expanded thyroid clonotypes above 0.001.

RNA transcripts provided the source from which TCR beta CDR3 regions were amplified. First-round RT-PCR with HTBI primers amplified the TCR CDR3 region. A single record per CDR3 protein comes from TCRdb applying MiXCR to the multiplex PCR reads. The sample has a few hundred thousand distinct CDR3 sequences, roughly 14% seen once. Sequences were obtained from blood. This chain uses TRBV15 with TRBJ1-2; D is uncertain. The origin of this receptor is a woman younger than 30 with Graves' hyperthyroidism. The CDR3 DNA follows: TGTGCCACCAGCAGAGACCCAGGCTCTAACTATGGCTACACCTTC. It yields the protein CATSRDPGSNYGYTF. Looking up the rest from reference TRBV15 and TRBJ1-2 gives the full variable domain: DAMVIQNPRYQVTQFGKPVTLSCSQTLNHNVMYWYQQKSSQAPKLLFHYYDKDFNNEADTPDNFQSRRPNTSFCFLDIRSPGLGDTAMYLCATSRDPGSNYGYTFGSGTRLTVV.